This is a list of T cell receptor beta chains from one sample in a study of CD8 T cells in ankylosing spondylitis. TCRdb re-derived calls from the 5' RACE reads in MiXCR, one entry per CDR3 protein. The sample yields 250,000 or so distinct CDR3 sequences, more than 20% seen once. Input material: blood, either unsorted or a sorted T cell fraction (not recorded which). The receptors come from a male donor with ankylosing spondylitis or in good health (not recorded which). CDR3s include the opening cysteine and the closing phenylalanine or tryptophan. The D gene is left open where the match is weak. Size is omitted from some rows. Given values are once, few, many or a class for expanded clones.

v_call,clone_size,j_call,d_call,cdr3_length,cdr3_nt,cdr3_aa
TRBV12-3/TRBV12-4,many,TRBJ2-1,-,15,TGTGCCAGCAGTTACAGGGATTTCAATCCCAATGAGCAGTTCTTC,CASSYRDFNPNEQFF
TRBV7-9,many,TRBJ1-3,-,15,TGTGCCAGCAGCGGTGCGATAGACGCTGGAAACACCATATATTTT,CASSGAIDAGNTIYF
TRBV20-1,many,TRBJ2-7,TRBD2,15,TGCAGTGCTAGACCTTGGGGCGGGGGTCCCAACGAGCAGTACTTC,CSARPWGGGPNEQYF
TRBV20-1,many,TRBJ2-1,-,11,TGCAGTGAGCAGGGTCTCAATGAGCAGTTCTTC,CSEQGLNEQFF
TRBV3-1,many,TRBJ2-7,-,14,TGTGCCAGCAGCCAAGGGGTAGGCGGAGACGAGCAGTACTTC,CASSQGVGGDEQYF
TRBV7-8,many,TRBJ2-3,-,14,TGTGCCAGCAGCTTTGAGGGGCGCACAGATACGCAGTATTTT,CASSFEGRTDTQYF
TRBV6-5,-,TRBJ1-3,-,16,TGTGCCAGCAGTTATAGCACTCCACAGCCGGGAAACACCATATATTTT,CASSYSTPQPGNTIYF
TRBV16,many,TRBJ1-6,-,14,TGTGCCAGCAGCTTACGCGGGAGGAATTCACCCCTCCACTTT,CASSLRGRNSPLHF
TRBV12-3/TRBV12-4,-,TRBJ1-1,-,15,TGTGCCAGCAGTTTAGAAAAGGGGTCGGGAACTGAAGCTTTCTTT,CASSLEKGSGTEAFF
TRBV18,-,TRBJ2-7,-,17,TGTGCCAGCTCACCACGAAATTTTGGTAGGGGAAGCTACGAGCAGTACTTC,CASSPRNFGRGSYEQYF
TRBV7-9,many,TRBJ2-7,TRBD1,14,TGTGCCAGCAGCTTGACAGGGGGGGTCTACGAGCAGTACTTC,CASSLTGGVYEQYF
TRBV12-3/TRBV12-4,many,TRBJ1-6,-,14,TGTGCCAGCAGTTTAGGGGATCGAGGTTCACCCCTCCACTTT,CASSLGDRGSPLHF
TRBV2,once,TRBJ2-1,-,11,TGTGCCAGCGTGCCGGTGGATGAGCAGTTCTTC,CASVPVDEQFF
TRBV29-1,few,TRBJ2-7,-,13,TGCAGCGTTGTCCCCCGACCTGGATACGAGCAGTACTTC,CSVVPRPGYEQYF
TRBV5-5,few,TRBJ2-1,-,13,TGTGCCAGCAGCTTAGTCAGCTACAATGAGCAGTTCTTC,CASSLVSYNEQFF
TRBV5-1,many,TRBJ1-5,-,15,TGCGCCAGCAGCTTGTTGGGTGATACCTATCAGCCCCAGCATTTT,CASSLLGDTYQPQHF
TRBV6-1,many,TRBJ1-2,-,13,TGTGCCAGCAAGGAGACAGCAAACTATGGCTACACCTTC,CASKETANYGYTF
TRBV20-1,-,TRBJ2-6,TRBD1,16,TGCAGTGCGGGCTCCGGGACAGGGCCTGGGGCCAACGTCCTGACTTTC,CSAGSGTGPGANVLTF
TRBV9,-,TRBJ2-7,-,14,TGTGCCAGCAGCGTAGAGCCAGTCGCCTACGAGCAGTACTTC,CASSVEPVAYEQYF
TRBV5-5,-,TRBJ2-1,-,14,TGTGCCAGCAGCTTCCGCAGGGGCTACAATGAGCAGTTCTTC,CASSFRRGYNEQFF
TRBV29-1,many,TRBJ2-7,TRBD1,16,TGCAGCGTTGAAGATCGGGGGGACAGGGGTTCCTACGAGCAGTACTTC,CSVEDRGDRGSYEQYF
TRBV29-1,few,TRBJ2-3,-,13,TGCAGCGTTGCCGGGATCCTCACAGATACGCAGTATTTT,CSVAGILTDTQYF
TRBV20-1,many,TRBJ2-2,-,15,TGCAGTGCCCGACAAGTAACCGATAACACCGGGGAGCTGTTTTTT,CSARQVTDNTGELFF
TRBV20-1,few,TRBJ1-2,TRBD1,12,TGCAGTGCTCTAGGGGGCGCGGGCGGCTACACCTTC,CSALGGAGGYTF
TRBV2,many,TRBJ1-2,-,13,TGTGCCAGCAGTGAACGCCCCGGCTATGGCTACACCTTC,CASSERPGYGYTF
TRBV5-1,-,TRBJ2-5,-,13,TGCGCCAGCCATACCGGGACTCAAGAGACCCAGTACTTC,CASHTGTQETQYF
TRBV12-3/TRBV12-4,many,TRBJ1-2,TRBD1,14,TGTGCCAGCAGTTCCGGGACAGCCTTCTATGGCTACACCTTC,CASSSGTAFYGYTF
TRBV4-1,many,TRBJ2-6,-,17,TGCGCCAGCAGCCAAGATCGAGGGTACTCTGGGGCCAACGTCCTGACTTTC,CASSQDRGYSGANVLTF
TRBV2,many,TRBJ1-5,TRBD1,14,TGTGCCAGCAAAGGGGGCAGTGGCAATCAGCCCCAGCATTTT,CASKGGSGNQPQHF
TRBV20-1,-,TRBJ2-7,-,12,TGCAGTGCTAAGACAGGTTCCTACGAGCAGTACTTC,CSAKTGSYEQYF
TRBV28,-,TRBJ2-2,-,16,TGTGCCAGCAGTTCCTTGTGGAGCAGAAACACCGGGGAGCTGTTTTTT,CASSSLWSRNTGELFF
TRBV20-1,many,TRBJ1-1,-,14,TGCAGTGCTATTCCGGGACGGGGGAACACTGAAGCTTTCTTT,CSAIPGRGNTEAFF
TRBV24-1,many,TRBJ2-3,TRBD2,17,TGTGCCACCAGTGATCCTGGGACTAGCGGGGTCGCAGATACGCAGTATTTT,CATSDPGTSGVADTQYF
TRBV5-6,-,TRBJ2-1,-,11,TGTGCCAGCAGCATCACGAATGAGCAGTTCTTC,CASSITNEQFF
TRBV6-1,few,TRBJ1-1,-,13,TGTGCCAGCAGGGGGGACGGCTACACTGAAGCTTTCTTT,CASRGDGYTEAFF
TRBV5-4,many,TRBJ2-1,TRBD2,15,TGTGCCAGTACCGCCGGGACTAGCGGCTACAATGAGCAGTTCTTC,CASTAGTSGYNEQFF
TRBV6-1,few,TRBJ1-2,-,13,TGTGCCAGCAGCCCTACACTGAACTATGGCTACACCTTC,CASSPTLNYGYTF
TRBV6-1,-,TRBJ2-7,-,13,TGTGCCAGCACTCCCGACAGGTCCTACGAGCAGTACTTC,CASTPDRSYEQYF
TRBV10-3,few,TRBJ1-5,-,15,TGTGCCATCAGTGCGTCGACAGGAAGCAATCAGCCCCAGCATTTT,CAISASTGSNQPQHF
TRBV7-9,-,TRBJ2-3,-,14,TGTGCCAGCAGGATCGACTATGGATCAGATACGCAGTATTTT,CASRIDYGSDTQYF
TRBV10-1,-,TRBJ1-1,-,13,TGCGCCAGCAGTGAGTTTTCGAACACTGAAGCTTTCTTT,CASSEFSNTEAFF
TRBV29-1,many,TRBJ1-1,-,15,TGCAGCGTTGAAGGGGTCCCTCCATCAAACACTGAAGCTTTCTTT,CSVEGVPPSNTEAFF
TRBV7-2,-,TRBJ2-7,TRBD1,15,TGTGCCAGCAGCTTAGGCAGGGGGCGCGCCTACGAGCAGTACTTC,CASSLGRGRAYEQYF
TRBV6-1,few,TRBJ2-1,-,13,TGTGCCAGCACCCCACGGGGTAACAATGAGCAGTTCTTC,CASTPRGNNEQFF
TRBV12-3/TRBV12-4,many,TRBJ1-2,-,12,TGTGCCAGCAGGACACTTTTTGGAGGCTACACCTTC,CASRTLFGGYTF
TRBV11-2,many,TRBJ2-2,-,13,TGTGCCAGCAGCTTAGCTGTGTCCGGGGAGCTGTTTTTT,CASSLAVSGELFF
TRBV10-3,few,TRBJ2-2,-,12,TGTGCCATCAGACCTTCTTACGGGGAGCTGTTTTTT,CAIRPSYGELFF
TRBV2,-,TRBJ2-1,-,10,TGTGCCAGCAGTCTAACTGAGCAGTTCTTC,CASSLTEQFF
TRBV20-1,-,TRBJ1-2,TRBD1,15,TGCAGTGCTCCCGGGACAGTCGAAATTCGTAATGGCTACACCTTC,CSAPGTVEIRNGYTF
TRBV29-1,few,TRBJ2-2,TRBD1,14,TGCAGCGTACAGGGGGCTGCCGACACCGGGGAGCTGTTTTTT,CSVQGAADTGELFF
TRBV7-2,-,TRBJ2-3,-,16,TGTGCCAGCAGCTTAGAAGCGGCCCCCATAACAGATACGCAGTATTTT,CASSLEAAPITDTQYF
TRBV20-1,-,TRBJ2-7,TRBD2,14,TGCAGTGCTAGAGGGGGGAGGGCTCACTACGAGCAGTACTTC,CSARGGRAHYEQYF
TRBV20-1,few,TRBJ1-4,-,13,TGCAGTGCTAGAGATCAGAAGAATGAAAAACTGTTTTTT,CSARDQKNEKLFF